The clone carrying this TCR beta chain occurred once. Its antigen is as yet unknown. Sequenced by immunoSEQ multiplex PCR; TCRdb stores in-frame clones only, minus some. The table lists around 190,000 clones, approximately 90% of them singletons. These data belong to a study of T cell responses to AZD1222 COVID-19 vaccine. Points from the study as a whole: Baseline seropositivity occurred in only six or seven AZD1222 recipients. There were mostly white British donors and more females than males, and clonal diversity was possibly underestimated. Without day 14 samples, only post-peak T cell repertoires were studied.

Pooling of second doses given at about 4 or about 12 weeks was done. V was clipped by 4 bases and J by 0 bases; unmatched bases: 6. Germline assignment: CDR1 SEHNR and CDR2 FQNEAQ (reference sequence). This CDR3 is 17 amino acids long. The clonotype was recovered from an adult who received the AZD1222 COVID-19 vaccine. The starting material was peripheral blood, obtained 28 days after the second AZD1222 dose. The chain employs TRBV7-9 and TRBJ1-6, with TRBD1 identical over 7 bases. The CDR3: CASSSSAGGSYNSPLHF. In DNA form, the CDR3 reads TGTGCCAGCAGCTCTTCTGCAGGGGGCTCCTATAATTCACCCCTCCACTTT.